Listed below are T cell receptor beta chains from one sample, sequenced in a study of CD4 T cells in relation to SARS-CoV-2 and coronaviruses. What these receptors recognize is not known. Repertoires were generated with immunoSEQ multiplex PCR, while TCRdb's copy carries only in-frame clones and drops some. The sample comprises around 25,000 clones, around 79% of which are singletons, and less than 20% rests with the top ten. Sequences were obtained from CD4+ T cells from PBMCs, cultured in vitro. Receptors were obtained from a human donor in good health. Each CDR3 is given with its conserved first and last residue. D genes are given only for firm matches. A row's size may be missing; if present it is once, few, many or a size class.

size,J,V,D,CDR3,DNA
-,TRBJ2-5,TRBV3-1/TRBV3-2,-,CASSQVVQVYQETQYF,TGTGCCAGCAGCCAAGTCGTCCAGGTGTACCAAGAGACCCAGTACTTC
-,TRBJ2-7,TRBV18,TRBD1,CASSGTGSSYEQYF,TGTGCCAGCTCAGGGACAGGGAGCTCCTACGAGCAGTACTTC
few,TRBJ2-7,TRBV5-1,TRBD2,CASSFPSGSLGEQYF,TGCGCCAGCAGCTTCCCTAGCGGGAGTCTCGGGGAGCAGTACTTC
-,TRBJ1-5,TRBV6-5,-,CASVRRSNQPQHF,TGTGCCAGCGTCAGACGGAGCAATCAGCCCCAGCATTTT
-,TRBJ2-7,TRBV5-6,-,CASSSNPASSYEQYF,TGTGCCAGCAGCTCCAATCCAGCGAGCTCCTACGAGCAGTACTTC
-,TRBJ1-1,TRBV3-1/TRBV3-2,TRBD1,CASSQDPPGGSTEAFF,TGTGCCAGCAGCCAAGATCCTCCAGGGGGAAGCACTGAAGCTTTCTTT
-,TRBJ1-3,TRBV12-3/TRBV12-4,-,CASSLARGNTIYF,TGTGCCAGCAGTTTAGCGCGGGGAAACACCATATATTTT
-,TRBJ2-5,TRBV24-1,-,CATSLGGEETQYF,TGTGCCACCAGTTTGGGGGGCGAAGAGACCCAGTACTTC
few,TRBJ1-5,TRBV7-8,TRBD1,CASSSTGTQPQHF,TGTGCCAGCAGCTCGACAGGGACTCAGCCCCAGCATTTT
-,TRBJ1-6,TRBV10-3,TRBD1,CAIRVDRGPLHF,TGTGCCATCAGAGTCGACAGGGGACCCCTCCACTTT
-,TRBJ1-2,TRBV9,TRBD1,CASSVAKDRDPAYGYTF,TGTGCCAGCAGCGTAGCTAAGGACAGGGACCCAGCCTATGGCTACACCTTC
-,TRBJ1-2,TRBV6-2/TRBV6-3,-,CASSWTYTELAGYTF,TGTGCCAGCAGTTGGACCTACACGGAATTAGCTGGCTACACCTTC
-,TRBJ1-1,TRBV6-6,-,CASSYHTGNTEAFF,TGTGCCAGCAGTTATCATACAGGGAACACTGAAGCTTTCTTT
-,TRBJ2-1,TRBV7-2,-,CASSKGDTYNEQFF,TGTGCCAGCAGTAAAGGGGACACATACAATGAGCAGTTCTTC
-,TRBJ2-3,TRBV7-3,TRBD1,CASSLTLGQGSTDTQYF,TGTGCCAGCAGCTTAACTCTGGGACAGGGGAGCACAGATACGCAGTATTTT
-,TRBJ2-7,TRBV5-5,-,CASSLGTVSYEQYF,TGTGCCAGCAGCTTGGGGACTGTTTCCTACGAGCAGTACTTC
-,TRBJ1-1,TRBV19,-,CASSIRGNTEAFF,TGTGCCAGTAGTATTAGGGGGAACACTGAAGCTTTCTTT
-,TRBJ1-4,TRBV11-3,TRBD1,CASSSELQGANEKLFF,TGTGCCAGCAGCTCCGAACTGCAGGGGGCGAATGAAAAACTGTTTTTT
few,TRBJ2-7,TRBV19,TRBD1,CASSRTGTGTGGLYEQYF,TGTGCCAGTAGTAGAACCGGAACCGGGACAGGGGGCTTGTACGAGCAGTACTTC
-,TRBJ2-3,TRBV6-2/TRBV6-3,TRBD2,CASSYPISGSSDTQYF,TGTGCCAGCAGTTACCCTATTAGCGGGAGTTCAGATACGCAGTATTTT
-,TRBJ2-5,TRBV24-1,-,CATSDIHDQETQYF,TGTGCCACCAGTGATATACACGACCAAGAGACCCAGTACTTC
-,TRBJ1-1,TRBV6-1,-,CASSEQGGTEAFF,TGTGCCAGCAGTGAACAGGGAGGCACTGAAGCTTTCTTT
-,TRBJ1-1,TRBV5-1,-,CASSLQENTEAFF,TGCGCCAGCAGCTTACAGGAGAACACTGAAGCTTTCTTT
large,TRBJ2-3,TRBV18,-,CASSTYTDTQYF,TGTGCCAGCTCAACCTACACAGATACGCAGTATTTT
-,TRBJ2-7,TRBV30,-,CAWSVVGGKSYEQYF,TGTGCCTGGAGTGTAGTAGGCGGGAAATCTTACGAGCAGTACTTC
-,TRBJ1-1,TRBV19,-,CASSIVGQGRHTEAFF,TGTGCCAGTAGTATAGTTGGGCAGGGACGGCACACTGAAGCTTTCTTT
-,TRBJ2-1,TRBV7-8,-,CASSPHRLVDEQFF,TGTGCCAGCAGCCCGCATAGACTAGTCGATGAGCAGTTCTTC
-,TRBJ2-3,TRBV9,TRBD2,CASSVATSASGRLADTQYF,TGTGCCAGCAGCGTAGCTACTTCGGCTAGCGGGAGGTTGGCAGATACGCAGTATTTT
once,TRBJ2-3,TRBV5-1,-,CASSLSAYTDTQYF,TGCGCCAGCAGCTTGTCAGCCTACACAGATACGCAGTATTTT
-,TRBJ2-4,TRBV6-2/TRBV6-3,TRBD1,CASSDGDRIAKNIQYF,TGTGCCAGCAGTGACGGGGACAGGATAGCCAAAAACATTCAGTACTTC
-,TRBJ2-7,TRBV28,TRBD1,CASSPPGTGAHEQYF,TGTGCCAGCAGCCCACCCGGGACAGGGGCCCACGAGCAGTACTTC
-,TRBJ2-1,TRBV9,TRBD2,CASSVGTSLHEQFF,TGTGCCAGCAGCGTGGGGACTAGCCTTCATGAGCAGTTCTTC
-,TRBJ2-1,TRBV5-6,-,CASSWGREQFF,TGTGCCAGCAGCTGGGGACGTGAGCAGTTCTTC
-,TRBJ1-3,TRBV5-4,-,CASSLVGSGNTIYF,TGTGCCAGCAGCTTGGTGGGATCGGGAAACACCATATATTTT
few,TRBJ2-3,TRBV7-8,-,CASSYSSRTDTQYF,TGTGCCAGCAGCTACTCCTCCCGCACAGATACGCAGTATTTT
-,TRBJ2-1,TRBV7-2,-,CASSLQRRDAGSYNEQFF,TGTGCCAGCAGCTTACAGAGGCGGGATGCGGGCTCCTACAATGAGCAGTTCTTC
-,TRBJ2-5,TRBV18,-,CASSPRGLKETQYF,TGTGCCAGCTCACCAAGGGGACTCAAAGAGACCCAGTACTTC
-,TRBJ2-4,TRBV5-1,TRBD2,CASSLAGDWGNIQYF,TGCGCCAGCAGCCTAGCGGGAGACTGGGGAAACATTCAGTACTTC
-,TRBJ2-5,TRBV6-4,-,CASSDGAGHQETQYF,TGTGCCAGCAGTGACGGGGCGGGCCACCAAGAGACCCAGTACTTC
-,TRBJ2-5,TRBV2,TRBD1,CASSEEAQGWETQYF,TGTGCCAGCAGTGAAGAGGCACAGGGGTGGGAGACCCAGTACTTC